This TCR beta chain was recorded in a study of blood T cell repertoires in COVID-19. TCRdb keeps only in-frame clones here, not all; method: immunoSEQ multiplex PCR. This sample has fewer than 200,000 clones, with roughly 84% found just once. Concerning this clone itself: This sample includes further DNA sequences coding for the same CDR3.

Sequenced: peripheral blood. The receptor was isolated from a woman between 50 and 59 years old with COVID-19, enrolled during active disease.

CDR3 protein: CASSLAGGQETQYF. CDR3 bases: TGTGCCAGCAGCTTAGCGGGGGGCCAAGAGACCCAGTACTTC. The chain has TRBV3-1 (or the pseudogene TRBV3-2) and TRBJ2-5; TRBD2 agrees at 10 bases. The CDR3 contains 14 residues. The ends lost 5 bases at V and 1 base at J; junction bases unmatched: 1. Germline CDR1 and CDR2: LGHDT and YNNKEL (reference sequence).